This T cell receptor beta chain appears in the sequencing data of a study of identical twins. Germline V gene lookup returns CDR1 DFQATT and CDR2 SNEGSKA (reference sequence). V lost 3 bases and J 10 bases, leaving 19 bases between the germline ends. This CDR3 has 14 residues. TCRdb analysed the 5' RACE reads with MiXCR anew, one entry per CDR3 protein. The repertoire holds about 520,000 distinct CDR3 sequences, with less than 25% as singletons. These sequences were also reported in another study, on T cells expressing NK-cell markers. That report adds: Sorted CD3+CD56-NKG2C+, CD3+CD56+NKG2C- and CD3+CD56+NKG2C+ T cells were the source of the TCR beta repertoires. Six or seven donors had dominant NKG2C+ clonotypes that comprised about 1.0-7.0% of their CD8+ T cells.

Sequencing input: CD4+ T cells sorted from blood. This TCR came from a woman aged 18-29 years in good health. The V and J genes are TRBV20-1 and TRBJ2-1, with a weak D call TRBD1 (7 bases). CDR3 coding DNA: TGCAGTGCTAGTCGAAGGAGCAGGGGGGACGAGCAGTTCTTC. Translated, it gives CSASRRSRGDEQFF.